These 10 T cell receptor beta chains were all obtained from the same sample, sequenced in a study of cytomegalovirus exposure and HLA in healthy donors. The PCR contained 60 Vbeta and 13 Jbeta primers. The protocol was immunoSEQ multiplex PCR, while the TCRdb copy is restricted to in-frame clones and leaves out a portion. Found here are around 160,000 clones, over 60% of them singletons; the top ten hold 1.5% to 2%. Sequencing was carried out using PBMCs. The source is a woman in her late teens or twenties in good health and CMV-seronegative.

This CDR3 reads CASGTGGFYGYTF. The CDR3 DNA reads TGTGCCAGCGGAACAGGGGGCTTCTATGGCTACACCTTC. V is TRBV6-5 and J is TRBJ1-2, with 9 bases fitting TRBD1. The CDR3 has 13 amino acids. The germline CDR1 and CDR2 sequences are MNHEY and SVGAGI. The junction had 5 bases not matched to a gene; V was cut back by 8 bases and J by 4 bases.

This chain links TRBV4-1 with TRBJ1-2; 7 bases line up with TRBD1. Unmatched junction bases numbered 4, after V lost 0 bases and J lost 6 bases. Germline values: CDR1 MGHRA, CDR2 YSYEKL. The CDR3 has 14 amino acids. This CDR3 is CASSQETGNHGYTF. CDR3 in DNA: TGCGCCAGCAGCCAAGAGACAGGGAATCATGGCTACACCTTC.

Only one count was recorded for this clone. The chain carries TRBV13 and TRBJ1-1; a possible D gene is TRBD1 (5 bases). The V end lost 2 bases, the J end lost 3 bases, and 10 bases lay between the germline ends. The CDR3 is made up of 14 amino acids. CDR1 is PRHDT and CDR2 is FYEKMQ in the germline V gene (reference sequence). CDR3 protein: CASSLRRGYTEAFF. The CDR3 region has the DNA TGTGCCAGCAGCTTAAGGAGGGGATACACTGAAGCTTTCTTT.

V usage is TRBV4-3 and J usage is TRBJ2-7, with D perhaps matching TRBD1 (6 bases). Germline CDR1 reads LGHNA; CDR2 reads YSLEER. The CDR3 covers 13 residues. V shed 8 bases and J shed 0 bases, with 11 bases lying between them. CDR3 protein: CASGQTPSYEQYF. CDR3 in DNA: TGCGCCAGCGGACAGACACCCTCCTACGAGCAGTACTTC.

This clone was counted a few times. A junction boundary mismatches the germline segment, possibly from a read error. The rearrangement joins TRBV7-9 to TRBJ2-2; perhaps TRBD2 as D (6 bases). Germline CDR1 is SEHNR and CDR2 is FQNEAQ (reference sequence). This CDR3 has 12 residues. The CDR3 region is CSSSFSSDELFF. The CDR3 DNA follows: TGTTCCAGCAGCTTTTCTAGCGACGAGCTGTTTTTT.

The chain employs TRBV6-6 and TRBJ2-1; maybe TRBD1 (5 bases). Per germline, CDR1 MNHNY and CDR2 SVGAGI (reference sequence). The CDR3 has 14 amino acids. V was shortened by 6 bases and J by 3 bases, with 12 bases between the two germline ends. The CDR3 bases are TGTGCCAGCAGAGGGGATTGGCGCTACAATGAGCAGTTCTTC. Translation: CASRGDWRYNEQFF.

This chain joins TRBV28 and TRBJ2-7, with 10 bases lining up with TRBD1. V was clipped by 8 bases and J by 0 bases; unmatched bases: 4. The CDR3 length is 14 residues. The germline CDR1 and CDR2 sequences are MDHEN and SYDVKM. The CDR3 bases are TGTGCCAGCCGGGACAGGGGAAGCTCCTACGAGCAGTACTTC. This gives the protein CASRDRGSSYEQYF. Drawing the rest from reference TRBV28 and TRBJ2-7, the complete variable domain is DVKVTQSSRYLVKRTGEKVFLECVQDMDHENMFWYRQDPGLGLRLIYFSYDVKMKEKGDIPEGYSVSREKKERFSLILESASTNQTSMYLCASRDRGSSYEQYFGPGTRLTVT.

The chain couples TRBV25-1 to TRBJ2-7, with D maybe TRBD1 (5 bases). The CDR3 runs to 12 residues. The germline CDR1 and CDR2 sequences are MGHDK and SYGVNS. The V gene lost 6 bases and the J gene lost 8 bases, with 14 bases spanning the gap. CDR3 sequence: CASSPLKGKQYF. The CDR3 nucleotides read TGTGCCAGCAGCCCCCTAAAGGGGAAGCAGTACTTC.

This chain's CDR3 is CASSFAGVTYEQYF. The CDR3 DNA follows: TGCGCCAGCAGCTTCGCGGGGGTTACCTACGAGCAGTACTTC. The chain employs TRBV5-1 and TRBJ2-7; 7 bases are a match to TRBD2. Germline V lookup: CDR1 SGHRS, CDR2 YFSETQ. V gave up 2 bases and J gave up 2 bases; unmatched junction bases: 4. The length of the CDR3 is 14 residues.

The CDR3 DNA reads TGTGCCAGCAGCTTAGCTAGTCGGGAGCAGTTCTTC. The encoded protein is CASSLASREQFF. The chain combines TRBV7-9 with TRBJ2-1; D not resolved. Trimming took off 0 bases at V and 10 bases at J, with 7 bases between the two ends. Germline V gene data show CDR1 as SEHNR and CDR2 as FQNEAQ (reference sequence). This CDR3 is 12 amino acids long.